Sequencing of this T cell receptor beta chain was carried out in a study of cytomegalovirus exposure and HLA in healthy donors listed by TCRdb under 2017. About the investigation overall: According to an earlier analysis of 587 of the donors, about 179 million T cells yielded some 110 million unique TCR beta sequences and about 300 Gb of sequence data. The study profiled the T cell repertoires of 666 subjects by immunosequencing and related them to cytomegalovirus serostatus. Every discovery cohort repertoire had been produced on one sequencing platform. Along with the 666-subject first cohort, a separate validation cohort of over 90 different subjects was used. The number of typed donors differed by locus: about 629-630 for A, B, C, DRB1 and DQB1; 500 to 550 for DQA1; approximately 610 for DPA1; and about 450 for DPB1. An early release covering 550 to 650 HLA-typed donors comprised 250 to 350 gigabases of sequencing data and roughly 85 million unique TCR sequences. The genetic ancestry cluster associated with self-reported Caucasian donors included approximately 85% of the roughly 400 genotyped donors. A few DR-DQ haplotypes were treated as single units for association and clustering because of strong linkage in the cohort. Alongside the repertoire data, information on donor age, sex, ethnicity and CMV serostatus was compiled. Class I and class II HLA loci were covered by the typing at four-digit resolution. The study was designed to test whether signatures of past pathogen exposure could be identified by cataloging public T cell receptors. An earlier analysis of several hundred of the donors used high-throughput TCR beta sequencing to judge whether each TCR beta V gene segment behaved as functional or pseudogenic. Among about 390 genotyped donors of the cohort, an average of approximately 250,000 unique TCR beta nucleotide sequences were sequenced per donor, around 20% of them non-productive. In the later analysis, no new phenotypic data were used to find candidate immune exposures; instead, reliance was placed on TCR beta sequences and their occurrence across donors. To study patterns of TCR occurrence, a later analysis re-analyzed previously published TCR beta repertoires from 700 or so donors and added high-resolution HLA genotyping. A later genetic analysis used genome-wide SNP genotypes for about 65% of the 666 donors, treating that subset as a discovery cohort. High-throughput TCR immunosequencing, statistical association of individual TCRs with disease status, and machine learning were combined to predict cytomegalovirus infection status. Findings and caveats that apply to the study as a whole: The cohort was sequenced for TCR beta chains only, and without alpha or paired-chain data the features that could be detected were limited. A later analysis associated about 17,000 TCR beta sequences with specific HLA alleles at a false discovery rate of 0.05. A further reported finding was that TCR beta sequences accurately predicted the HLA-A and HLA-B alleles for most subjects in the first cohort. Some IMGT-functional V segments, including TRBV6-2 and TRBV6-3, could not be distinguished by the 87-base-pair reads and were therefore excluded. In a later genetic analysis, a missense DCLRE1C variant was associated with V-gene and J-gene trimming of TCR beta chains, and the association was replicated in an independent cohort. Across donors, most TCR sequences were observed very rarely, whereas some public TCRs were present in many individuals. According to a later analysis, TCR association rates differed among HLA loci, with DRB1 alleles showing the most associated TCRs and HLA-C alleles showing the fewest. The classifier was reported to diagnose cytomegalovirus status with high specificity and sensitivity in both the original and validation cohorts. Because HLA typing was missing for some donors at each locus, association tests included only the typed subset. A cluster of highly shared sequence variants was judged likely to represent a technical artifact of the sequencing pipeline. A later genetic analysis reported fewer N-insertions in productive TCRs among donors in an Asian-associated ancestry cluster than the roughly 700-donor mean. In an earlier analysis of around 600 of the donors, most TCR beta V segments appeared in productive rearrangements about 90% or about 30% of the time, broadly matching IMGT annotations. In vitro tests confirmed that three of the cytomegalovirus-associated TCR beta chains recognize cytomegalovirus antigens. CMV serostatus was the only immune exposure information available for the cohort. Most CMV-associated TCR beta chains appeared to be HLA-restricted in a later analysis, and the HLA associations seemed to be driven largely by CMV exposure. The earlier analysis of about 600 of the donors excluded approximately 17 rarely observed V segments, including chromosome 9 orphons, because counts were too low. A later analysis reported that several top co-occurrence clusters appeared linked to parvovirus B19, influenza, CMV and Epstein-Barr virus. Sequencing depth was assumed to be roughly uniform across donors in the presence/absence analyses, though that assumption may not hold. Strong co-occurrence of HLA alleles, especially DR and DQ, made assigning TCR associations to individual alleles difficult. Correlated functional status among segregating V segments might be attributable to linkage disequilibrium, but an unknown experimental factor could not be ruled out. A later analysis found that HLA-associated TCR beta chains were more clonally expanded and had lower generation probabilities than equally common non-associated chains. The study listed approximately 150 TCR beta chains as associated with cytomegalovirus. The authors suggested that the approach could potentially be extended to other disease states and immunological phenotypes.

The cohort comprised some 680 healthy bone marrow donors. At the time of sampling, all cohort members were nominally healthy, though unrecorded immune exposures were likely present. The donor tested CMV seronegative and was one of the 352 seronegative cohort members. A peripheral blood sample was collected from each donor, and TCR beta sequencing was performed on peripheral blood mononuclear cells. The Qiagen DNeasy Blood Extraction Kit was used to extract genomic DNA from the blood cell samples. The library came from the immunoSEQ multiplex PCR assay. The multiplex PCR relied on a mix of 60 forward primers for TCR Vbeta segments and 13 reverse primers for TCR Jbeta segments. Amplification of the CDR3 region of rearranged TCR beta genes was performed with a multiplex PCR assay on genomic DNA. On the Illumina HiSeq System, the amplified TCR beta libraries were sequenced as 87-base-pair reads. From the authors' description of their analysis: In a later analysis, tens of millions of unique TCR beta chains were counted across the 650 to 700 repertoires, and approximately 11 million of these chains were shared by at least two donors. To remove PCR and sequencing errors, raw reads were error-corrected and collapsed into unique sequences using a nearest-neighbor algorithm that merged closely related sequences. CDR3 sequences were aligned to IMGT reference sequences to assign V, D and J gene segments. For a sequence to be retained, a match of at least six nucleotides to both a V gene segment and a J gene segment was required. Rearrangements were called productive when the CDR3 lacked stop codons and stayed in frame with V and J; all others were non-productive. CDR3 was defined by IMGT convention, running from the second conserved V-encoded cysteine to the conserved J-encoded phenylalanine. The earlier analysis of about 590 of the donors excluded sequences that lacked an unambiguous match to a single V gene segment. An earlier analysis of 450 to 650 of the donors called V segments functional above 56.7% productive rearrangements and segregating when the between-donor standard deviation exceeded 5%. To diagnose cytomegalovirus status from the catalog of TCR beta chain sequences, a statistical classification framework was built. In a later analysis, TCR nucleotide sequences were compared against IMGT/GENE-DB human TR gene sequences so that V and J genes could be assigned. The TCRdist pipeline was used in a later analysis to assign CDR3 sequences and most-parsimonious VDJ recombination scenarios. A later analysis defined each TCR beta chain by its CDR3 amino acid sequence plus V-gene family, and excluded reads lacking a unique V-gene family. To address suspected cross-contamination and a sequencing artifact, a later analysis removed approximately 600 highly shared, low-generation-probability nucleotide sequences. A later analysis calculated a clonal expansion index for each public chain from normalized within-repertoire ranks of inferred template counts. In a later analysis, generation probabilities were computed using a VDJ recombination model fitted to out-of-frame rearrangements, and the results were checked against IGoR. A later analysis scored TCR-TCR, TCR-HLA and TCR-CMV co-occurrence with hypergeometric tests, applying a repertoire-size bias correction to TCR pairs. False discovery rates were estimated in a later analysis by permuting HLA or CMV assignments 20 times. In a later analysis, co-occurring TCRs were grouped using DBSCAN, with TCRdist sequence similarity added in when clustering inside HLA-allele-positive subsets. Repertoires with fewer than 30,000 or more than 120,000 public chains, plus five repertoires with anomalous nucleotide sharing, were excluded from co-occurrence clustering. This immuneACCESS table, as held by TCRdb, lists in-frame sequences with V and J called but not all clones. Of the missing ones, under half trace to an unresolved V gene in checked studies; the others have no known cause. V and J calls plus clone size are reproduced from that table; the DNA served to infer D and trimming. This sample's table carries approximately 130,000 clones. 2% of the sample comes from the top ten.

V loses 0 bases at its end and J loses 0 bases; junction bases beyond the gene matches: 4. The CDR3 contains 17 residues, cysteine and phenylalanine counted. Kept here is only the CDR3 DNA, which spans 51 bases and is read in frame from base 1. About this clone: Its antigen has not been determined.

This TCR was sampled from a woman between 55 and 75 years old in good health and CMV-seronegative. Sequences were obtained from PBMCs. The chain links TRBV5-3 with TRBJ1-5; 9 bases in the middle match TRBD1. TRBV5-3 counts as an open reading frame of uncertain function. The DNA is as follows: TGTGCCAGAAGCTTGGCGGGACAGGGCGGTAGCAATCAGCCCCAGCATTTT. This yields the protein CARSLAGQGGSNQPQHF.